Given below is one T cell receptor beta chain in context. The sample comes from a study of T cell changes during pregnancy in multiple sclerosis. There are 15 residues in the CDR3. With V trimmed by 5 bases and J by 5 bases, 11 bases remained unmatched. Germline V lookup: CDR1 SNHLY, CDR2 FYNNEI. Libraries were prepared by immunoSEQ multiplex PCR; TCRdb keeps only in-frame clonotypes and omits some of them. The repertoire has roughly 90,000 clones, around 90% of them found once; the top ten carry approximately 0.97%. The clonotype comes from a female donor with multiple sclerosis, enrolled in a pregnancy study. The chain combines TRBV2 with TRBJ2-7; 8 positions agree with TRBD1. The source was peripheral blood, collected before pregnancy. CDR3 residues: CASSTTDRDLDEQYF. CDR3 bases: TGTGCCAGCAGTACAACGGACAGGGACCTTGACGAGCAGTACTTC.